This T cell receptor (beta chain) was profiled in a study of blood T cells in healthy people across ages. Trimming took 6 bases from V and 2 from J, leaving 14 bases between them. CDR3 length: 13 residues. The germline V gene has CDR1 SQVTM and CDR2 ANQGSEA. This clonotype was recorded a few times. The individuals who served as donors were healthy Caucasians living in Russia, aged about 6 to 95. With a J-beta primer mix and a sample-barcoded 5' primer, a second PCR ran roughly 6 to 12 cycles. Each cDNA molecule, via a template-switch adaptor with 12 random nucleotides, was tagged. TCRdb re-derived calls from the 5' RACE reads in MiXCR, one entry per CDR3 protein. The table records approximately 800,000 distinct CDR3 sequences, around 25% of them present only once. These data were also filed under a second study, of T cells of mothers and their children.

Sequenced: blood. The chain has TRBV29-1 and TRBJ2-7; D is possibly TRBD1 or TRBD2 (5 bases each). This sequence was found in a boy younger than 18 in good health. CDR3 coding DNA: TGCAGCGTCTCCCGGGACGGACCCTACGAGCAGTACTTC. It encodes CSVSRDGPYEQYF.